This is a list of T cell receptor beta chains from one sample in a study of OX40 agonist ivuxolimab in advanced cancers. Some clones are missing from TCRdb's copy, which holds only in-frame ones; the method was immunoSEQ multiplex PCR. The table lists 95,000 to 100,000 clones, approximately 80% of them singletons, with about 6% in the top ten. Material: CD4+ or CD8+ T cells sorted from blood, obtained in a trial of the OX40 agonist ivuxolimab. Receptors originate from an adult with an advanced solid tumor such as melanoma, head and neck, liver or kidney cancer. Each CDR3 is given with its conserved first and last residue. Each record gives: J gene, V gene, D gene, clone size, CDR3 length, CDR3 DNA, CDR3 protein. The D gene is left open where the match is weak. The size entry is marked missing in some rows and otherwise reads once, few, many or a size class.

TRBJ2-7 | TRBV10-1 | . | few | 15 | TGCGCCAGCAGTGAGGGGACCCTCCAACGTGGGGAGCAGTACTTC | CASSEGTLQRGEQYF
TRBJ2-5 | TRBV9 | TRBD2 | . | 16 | TGTGCCAGCAGCGTAGGTCTAGCGGGAGGGGAAGAGACCCAGTACTTC | CASSVGLAGGEETQYF
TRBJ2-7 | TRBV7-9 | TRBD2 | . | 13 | TGTGCCAGCAGCTTAAGCGGGGGTTACGAGCAGTACTTC | CASSLSGGYEQYF
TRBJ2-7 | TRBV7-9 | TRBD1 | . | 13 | TGTGCCAGCAGCTTGGACAGGGGAGACGAGCAGTACTTC | CASSLDRGDEQYF
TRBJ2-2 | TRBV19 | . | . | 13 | TGTGCCAGTGGGGCAGTGATGGGCGGGGAGCTGTTTTTT | CASGAVMGGELFF
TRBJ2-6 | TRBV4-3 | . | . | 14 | TGCGCCAGCAGCCAAGACCCTGGGGCCAACGTCCTGACTTTC | CASSQDPGANVLTF
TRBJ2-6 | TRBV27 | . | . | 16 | TGTGCCAGCAGTTTGATGTCAGGGACCGGGGCCAACGTCCTGACTTTC | CASSLMSGTGANVLTF
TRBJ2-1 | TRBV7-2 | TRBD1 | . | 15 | TGTGCCAGCAGCTTAGGGGGACAGGGGAGGGCTGAGCAGTTCTTC | CASSLGGQGRAEQFF
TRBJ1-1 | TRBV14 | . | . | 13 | TGTGCCAGCAGCCAAGGGCCGGACTTTGAAGCTTTCTTT | CASSQGPDFEAFF
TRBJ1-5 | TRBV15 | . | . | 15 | TGTGCCACCAGCAGAGATAGCAGTAGCAATCAGCCCCAGCATTTT | CATSRDSSSNQPQHF
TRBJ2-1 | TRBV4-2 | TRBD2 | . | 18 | TGTGCCAGCAGCCAGATGGGAGGGAGGGCCCTTGCTCTCCATGAGCAGTTCTTC | CASSQMGGRALALHEQFF
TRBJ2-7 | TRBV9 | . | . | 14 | TGTGCCAGCAGCGTAGCTTGGGGGTCCGGCGAGCAGTACTTC | CASSVAWGSGEQYF
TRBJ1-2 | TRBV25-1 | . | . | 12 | TGTGCCAGCAGTGACTATAGTGACAGGTACACCTTC | CASSDYSDRYTF
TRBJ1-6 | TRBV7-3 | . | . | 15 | TGTGCCAGCAGCTCCACGGGGGGGTGGAATTCACCCCTCCACTTT | CASSSTGGWNSPLHF
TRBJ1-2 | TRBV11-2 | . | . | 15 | TGTGCCAGCAGCTTAGATCCGGGCAGTCGCTATGGCTACACCTTC | CASSLDPGSRYGYTF
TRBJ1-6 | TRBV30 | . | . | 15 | TGTGCCTGGAGTTCCCGGGGTAGGGGAAATTCACCCCTCCACTTT | CAWSSRGRGNSPLHF
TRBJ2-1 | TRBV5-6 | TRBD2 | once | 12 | TGTGCCAGCAACAACGGGGGGGGTGAGCAGTTCTTC | CASNNGGGEQFF
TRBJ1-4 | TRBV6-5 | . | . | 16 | TGTGCCAGCAGTTCGCAGGGGTTCCCAACTAATGAAAAACTGTTTTTT | CASSSQGFPTNEKLFF
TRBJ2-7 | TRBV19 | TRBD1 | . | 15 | TGTGCCAGTAGTATCGGGACAGCATTTTCCTACGAGCAGTACTTC | CASSIGTAFSYEQYF
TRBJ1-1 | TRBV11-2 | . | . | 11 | TGTGCCAGCAGCCGGAGGACTGAAGCTTTCTTT | CASSRRTEAFF
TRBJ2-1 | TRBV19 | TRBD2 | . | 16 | TGTGCCAGTAGCCCTGGGGGACTAGCGGGAGCAGATGAGCAGTTCTTC | CASSPGGLAGADEQFF
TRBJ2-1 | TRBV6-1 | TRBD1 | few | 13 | TGTGCCAGCAGCGGGACAGGGTACAATGAGCAGTTCTTC | CASSGTGYNEQFF
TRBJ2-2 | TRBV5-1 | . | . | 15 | TGCGCCAGCAGAGAAAACCTCATGGGCACCGGGGAGCTGTTTTTT | CASRENLMGTGELFF
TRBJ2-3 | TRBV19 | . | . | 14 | TGTGCCAGTCGCCTCCGGGGCCGCACAGATACGCAGTATTTT | CASRLRGRTDTQYF
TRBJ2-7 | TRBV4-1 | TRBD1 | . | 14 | TGCGCCAGCAGCCAAGGACAGGGTTCCTACGAGCAGTACTTC | CASSQGQGSYEQYF
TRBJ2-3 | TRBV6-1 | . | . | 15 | TGTGCCAGCAAGGAGCGGATTCCTAGCACAGATACGCAGTATTTT | CASKERIPSTDTQYF
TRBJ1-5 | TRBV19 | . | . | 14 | TGTGCCAGTAGTATAGATCATAGCAATCAGCCCCAGCATTTT | CASSIDHSNQPQHF
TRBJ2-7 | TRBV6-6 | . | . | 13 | TGTGCCAGCACCGGGTCAGAGATTTACGAGCAGTACTTC | CASTGSEIYEQYF
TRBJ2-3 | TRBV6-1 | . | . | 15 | TGTGCCAGCAGTGAAGCGATAAAAGGGGCAGATACGCAGTATTTT | CASSEAIKGADTQYF
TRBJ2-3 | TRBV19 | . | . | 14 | TGTGCCAGTAGTATGGAGCGCCTCACAGATACGCAGTATTTT | CASSMERLTDTQYF
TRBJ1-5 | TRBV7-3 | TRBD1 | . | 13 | TGTGCCAGCAGCGGACAGGGGGGTCAGCCCCAGCATTTT | CASSGQGGQPQHF